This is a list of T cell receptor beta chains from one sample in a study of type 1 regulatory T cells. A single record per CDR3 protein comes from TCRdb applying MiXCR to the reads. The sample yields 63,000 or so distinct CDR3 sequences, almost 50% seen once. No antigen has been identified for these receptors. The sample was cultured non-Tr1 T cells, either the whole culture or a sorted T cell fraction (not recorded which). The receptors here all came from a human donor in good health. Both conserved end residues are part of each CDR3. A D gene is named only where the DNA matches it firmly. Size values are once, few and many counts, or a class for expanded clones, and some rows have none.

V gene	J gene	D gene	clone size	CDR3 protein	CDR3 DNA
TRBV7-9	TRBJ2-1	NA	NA	CASSLGQRGEQFF	TGTGCCAGCAGCTTAGGGCAGCGAGGCGAGCAGTTCTTC
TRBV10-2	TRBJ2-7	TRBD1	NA	CASSALGQGRYEQYF	TGCGCCAGCAGTGCCCTAGGACAGGGGCGGTACGAGCAGTACTTC
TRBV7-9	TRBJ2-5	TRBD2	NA	CASSEGLASETQYF	TGTGCCAGCAGCGAAGGACTAGCTAGCGAGACCCAGTACTTC
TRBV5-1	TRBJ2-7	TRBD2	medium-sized	CASSKGSGAYEQYF	TGCGCCAGCAGTAAGGGTAGCGGGGCCTACGAGCAGTACTTC
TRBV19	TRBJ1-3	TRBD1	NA	CATEGQGASGNTIYF	TGTGCCACCGAGGGACAGGGGGCATCTGGAAACACCATATATTTT
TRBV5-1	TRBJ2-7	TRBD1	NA	CASTPSGQGASEQYF	TGCGCCAGCACCCCGTCGGGACAGGGGGCCTCCGAGCAGTACTTC
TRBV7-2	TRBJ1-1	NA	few	CASSPSTARGTEAFF	TGTGCCAGCAGCCCGTCGACAGCCCGGGGGACTGAAGCTTTCTTT
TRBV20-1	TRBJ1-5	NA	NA	CSAGRPDQPQHF	TGCAGTGCTGGACGTCCTGATCAGCCCCAGCATTTT
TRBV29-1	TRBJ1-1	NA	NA	CSVRGGGTEAFF	TGCAGCGTCAGGGGAGGCGGCACTGAAGCTTTCTTT
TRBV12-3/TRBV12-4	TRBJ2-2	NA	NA	CASSFEAGELFF	TGTGCCAGCAGTTTCGAGGCCGGGGAGCTGTTTTTT
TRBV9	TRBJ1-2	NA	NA	CASSVAGWSGDVWRGYTF	TGTGCCAGCAGCGTAGCGGGATGGTCAGGGGATGTTTGGAGAGGCTACACCTTC
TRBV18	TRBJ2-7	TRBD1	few	CASSVTGGAHYEQYF	TGTGCCAGCTCAGTTACAGGGGGCGCTCACTACGAGCAGTACTTC
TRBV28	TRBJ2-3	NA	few	CASSSPPSDTQYF	TGTGCCAGCAGTTCCCCCCCGTCAGATACGCAGTATTTT
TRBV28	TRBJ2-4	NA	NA	CASSLSLGGNIQYF	TGTGCCAGCAGTTTATCCTTGGGGGGAAACATTCAGTACTTC
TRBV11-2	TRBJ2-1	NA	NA	CASSLDGLYNEQFF	TGTGCCAGCAGCTTAGATGGTTTATACAATGAGCAGTTCTTC
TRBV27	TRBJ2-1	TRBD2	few	CASSLSGLAGGLNEQFF	TGTGCCAGCAGTTTATCTGGACTAGCGGGGGGTTTGAATGAGCAGTTCTTC
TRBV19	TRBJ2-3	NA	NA	CASSIMGDADTQYF	TGTGCCAGTAGTATAATGGGAGATGCAGATACGCAGTATTTT
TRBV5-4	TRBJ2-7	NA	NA	CASSLRNSGEQYF	TGTGCCAGCAGCTTGAGAAATAGTGGGGAGCAGTACTTC
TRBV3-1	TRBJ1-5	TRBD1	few	CASSGTGSQPQHF	TGTGCCAGCAGCGGGACAGGAAGTCAGCCCCAGCATTTT
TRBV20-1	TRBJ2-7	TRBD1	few	CSATDRGRQQYF	TGCAGTGCTACCGACAGGGGCCGGCAGCAGTACTTC
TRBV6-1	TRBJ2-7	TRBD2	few	CASSARGGGTSYEQYF	TGTGCCAGCAGTGCCAGAGGCGGGGGGACTTCCTACGAGCAGTACTTC
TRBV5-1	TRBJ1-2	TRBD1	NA	CASRPTTGETYDYTF	TGCGCCAGCAGACCAACCACAGGGGAGACTTATGACTACACCTTC
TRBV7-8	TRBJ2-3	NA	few	CASSAREGAADTQYF	TGTGCCAGCAGCGCCCGGGAGGGGGCGGCAGATACGCAGTATTTT
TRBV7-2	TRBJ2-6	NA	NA	CASSLARVVGGANALTF	TGTGCCAGCAGCTTAGCCAGGGTAGTAGGTGGGGCCAACGCCCTGACTTTC
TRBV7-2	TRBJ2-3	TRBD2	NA	CASSPRWSGEGTDTQYF	TGTGCCAGCAGCCCCCGGTGGAGCGGGGAGGGCACAGATACGCAGTATTTT
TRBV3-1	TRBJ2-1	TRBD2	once	CASSPRLAGAQFF	TGTGCCAGCAGCCCGCGACTAGCGGGGGCTCAGTTCTTC
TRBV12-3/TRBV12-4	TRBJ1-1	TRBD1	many	CASRQGAGVFAYTEAFF	TGTGCCAGCAGACAGGGGGCTGGAGTGTTCGCGTACACTGAAGCTTTCTTT
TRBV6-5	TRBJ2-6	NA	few	CASSYSEAFSGANVLTF	TGTGCCAGCAGTTACTCGGAGGCGTTTTCTGGGGCCAACGTCCTGACTTTC
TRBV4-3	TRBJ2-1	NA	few	CASSQDFRGGEQFF	TGCGCCAGCAGCCAAGATTTTCGAGGCGGTGAGCAGTTCTTC
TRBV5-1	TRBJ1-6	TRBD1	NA	CASRLGQGDSPLHF	TGCGCCAGCAGATTGGGACAGGGGGATTCACCCCTCCACTTT
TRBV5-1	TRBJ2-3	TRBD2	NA	CASSITRGTSGDTQYF	TGCGCCAGCAGCATCACACGAGGGACTAGCGGGGATACGCAGTATTTT
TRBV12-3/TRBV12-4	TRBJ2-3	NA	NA	CASSLEFRGTQYF	TGTGCCAGCAGTTTAGAGTTCCGAGGTACGCAGTATTTT
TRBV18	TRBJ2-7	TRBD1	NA	CASSRDRGSEQYF	TGTGCCAGCTCAAGGGACAGGGGCTCCGAGCAGTACTTC
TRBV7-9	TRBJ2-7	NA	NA	CASSLTGTLVLDEQYF	TGTGCCAGCAGCCTTACCGGGACTCTTGTCCTGGACGAGCAGTACTTC
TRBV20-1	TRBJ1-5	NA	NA	CSVGGEFTRNQPQHF	TGCAGTGTGGGGGGGGAGTTTACGAGGAATCAGCCCCAGCATTTT
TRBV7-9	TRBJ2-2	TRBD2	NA	CASRSWTSDTGELFF	TGTGCCAGCAGATCTTGGACTAGCGACACCGGGGAGCTGTTTTTT
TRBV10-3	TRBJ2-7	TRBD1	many	CAISDLMTGHYEQYF	TGTGCCATCAGTGATTTGATGACAGGGCACTACGAGCAGTACTTC
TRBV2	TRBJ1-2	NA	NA	CASSDVGGNNGYTF	TGTGCCAGCAGTGATGTTGGGGGGAACAATGGCTACACCTTC
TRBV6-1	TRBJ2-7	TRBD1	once	CASRVPGQGLIEQYF	TGTGCCAGCAGAGTTCCGGGACAGGGTTTGATCGAGCAGTACTTC
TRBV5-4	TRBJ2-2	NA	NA	CASSPLAGILAGELFF	TGTGCCAGCAGCCCTCTCGCAGGGATTTTAGCCGGGGAGCTGTTTTTT
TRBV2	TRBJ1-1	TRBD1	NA	CASSAQGGTEAFF	TGTGCCAGCAGTGCTCAGGGGGGCACTGAAGCTTTCTTT
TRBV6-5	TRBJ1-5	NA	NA	CASSPRTSKEPQHF	TGTGCCAGCAGTCCCCGGACAAGCAAGGAGCCCCAGCATTTT
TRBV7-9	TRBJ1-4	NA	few	CASSFGDATNEKLFF	TGTGCCAGCAGCTTCGGCGATGCCACTAATGAAAAACTGTTTTTT
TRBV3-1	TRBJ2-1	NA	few	CASSHPKPVRSKGDNEQFF	TGTGCCAGCAGCCATCCTAAACCAGTCAGGTCAAAGGGGGACAATGAGCAGTTCTTC
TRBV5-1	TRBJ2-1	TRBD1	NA	CASSLGGTGGSEQFF	TGCGCCAGCAGCTTGGGTGGGACAGGGGGTTCGGAGCAGTTCTTC
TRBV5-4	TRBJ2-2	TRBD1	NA	CASSFGTVNTGELFF	TGTGCCAGCAGCTTTGGGACAGTGAACACCGGGGAGCTGTTTTTT
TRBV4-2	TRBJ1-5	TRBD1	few	CASSQGQGGTQHF	TGTGCCAGCAGCCAAGGACAGGGGGGGACCCAGCATTTT
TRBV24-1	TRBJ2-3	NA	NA	CATSLGDTQYF	TGTGCCACCAGTTTGGGGGATACGCAGTATTTT
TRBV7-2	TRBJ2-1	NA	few	CASSLDGSLYNEQFF	TGTGCCAGCAGCTTAGATGGTAGCCTCTACAATGAGCAGTTCTTC
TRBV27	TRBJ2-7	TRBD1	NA	CASSRDRQAHEQYF	TGTGCCAGCAGCCGGGACAGGCAGGCCCACGAGCAGTACTTC
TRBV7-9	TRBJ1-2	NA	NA	CASSLELVHGYTF	TGTGCCAGCAGCTTAGAACTGGTTCACGGCTACACCTTC
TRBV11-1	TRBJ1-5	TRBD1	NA	CASSYPGQGAKPQHF	TGTGCCAGCAGCTATCCCGGACAGGGGGCAAAGCCCCAGCATTTT
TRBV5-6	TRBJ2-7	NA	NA	CASSLGGVSAASYEQYF	TGTGCCAGCAGCTTGGGAGGAGTTTCAGCGGCGTCCTACGAGCAGTACTTC
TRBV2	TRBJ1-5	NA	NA	CASRDGLSNQPQHF	TGTGCCAGCAGGGACGGTTTGAGCAATCAGCCCCAGCATTTT
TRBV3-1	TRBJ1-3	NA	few	CASSARETGNTIYF	TGTGCCAGCAGCGCCAGGGAGACTGGAAACACCATATATTTT